This entry lists 16 T cell receptor beta chains sequenced from one sample in a study of vaccination and CD4 T cells after COVID-19. Researchers used the Oncomine TCR Beta short-read assay to sequence DNA from cultured CD4+ T cells. Via MiXCR, TCRdb re-called the PCR reads, giving one row per CDR3 protein. The sample has about 14,000 distinct CDR3 sequences; less than 30% are singletons. Treatment specified: approximately nine-day PBMC culture with coronavirus spike peptide pools or control peptides (ViraFEST assay). Their cognate antigens are unknown. The sequenced material came from cultured CD4+ T cells from blood. These receptors were obtained from a human donor with COVID-19.

The chain links TRBV7-2 to TRBJ2-2; D remains unclear. The V end lost 3 bases, the J end lost 5 bases, and 16 bases lay between the germline ends. The germline CDR1 and CDR2 sequences are SGHTA and FQGNSA. This CDR3 has 16 residues. The CDR3 is CASSLVNFKTTGELFF. In nucleotides, the CDR3 is TGTGCCAGCAGCTTGGTAAACTTTAAAACAACCGGGGAGCTGTTTTTT.

The rearrangement joins TRBV20-1 to TRBJ1-1; D is undetermined. Trimming left V 4 bases short and J 1 base short, with 13 bases between. The germline gives CDR1 DFQATT, CDR2 SNEGSKA (reference sequence). The CDR3 is 14 residues long. The CDR3 DNA follows: TGCAGTGCTATCGATGGTGGAGGGAACACTGAAGCTTTCTTT. Translation: CSAIDGGGNTEAFF.

The chain combines TRBV24-1 with TRBJ2-3, with D possibly being TRBD2 (6 bases). The germline V gene has CDR1 KGHDR and CDR2 SFDVKD. The CDR3 extends over 12 amino acids. V dropped 5 bases and J dropped 4 bases, with 6 bases sitting between them. The CDR3 loop reads CATSGGADTQYF. CDR3 coding DNA: TGTGCCACCAGTGGGGGGGCAGATACGCAGTATTTT.

This sequence joins TRBV7-3 and TRBJ1-4; D is unclear. Germline CDR1 SGHTA, CDR2 FQGTGA. Trimming took off 4 bases at V and 8 bases at J, with 11 bases between the two ends. The CDR3 covers 13 residues. CDR3 region: CASSSTRGEKLFF. In DNA, the CDR3 is TGTGCCAGCAGCTCGACACGGGGAGAAAAACTGTTTTTT.

The rearrangement links TRBV6-1 to TRBJ1-2; the D gene is possibly TRBD1 (6 bases). Trimming stripped 3 bases from V and 8 bases from J, with 16 bases between. The CDR3 has 14 amino acids. From germline, CDR1 is MNHNS and CDR2 SASEGT. CDR3 in DNA: TGTGCCAGCAGTGAGGACACAGGGCGAGTCGGCTACACCTTC. Its protein is CASSEDTGRVGYTF.

The sample holds a few counts of this clonotype. The chain couples TRBV6-1 to TRBJ2-4; D is undetermined. Germline CDR1 is MNHNS and CDR2 is SASEGT. V was shortened by 4 bases and J by 1 base, with 5 bases between the two germline ends. CDR3 length: 13 amino acids. CDR3: CASSGGAKNIQYF. The CDR3 nucleotides read TGTGCCAGCAGTGGTGGGGCCAAAAACATTCAGTACTTC.

The chain has TRBV7-3 and TRBJ2-1; 7 positions match TRBD2. The CDR3 consists of 15 residues. After removal of 6 bases from V and 3 bases from J, the junction contained 8 bases not matched to a gene. Germline V gene sequence: CDR1 SGHTA, CDR2 FQGTGA. In nucleotides, the CDR3 is TGTGCCAGCAGTCCCGGGACGGGGGGCTACAATGAGCAGTTCTTC. Amino acid sequence: CASSPGTGGYNEQFF.

V is TRBV6-2 or TRBV6-3 and J is TRBJ1-2; TRBD1 matches 8 bases. The CDR3 contains 17 residues. Per the germline V gene, CDR1 is MNHEY and CDR2 is SVGEGT. Germline trimming cut 0 bases from V and 5 bases from J; bases unmatched to any gene: 11. DNA for the CDR3: TGTGCCAGCAGTTACTCCCCCGGGACAGGCCGTTGGTATGGCTACACCTTC. This gives the protein CASSYSPGTGRWYGYTF.

In its sample, this clonotype is medium-sized. The rearrangement joins TRBV20-1 to TRBJ1-2; 9 bases align to TRBD1. The CDR3 is made up of 14 amino acids. Trimming took 3 bases from V and 3 from J; bases not matched to a gene: 5. CDR1 DFQATT and CDR2 SNEGSKA come from the germline V gene (reference sequence). CDR3 protein: CSARGDREHYGYTF. CDR3 nucleotides: TGCAGTGCTAGGGGGGACAGGGAGCACTATGGCTACACCTTC.

The rearrangement uses TRBV6-2 or TRBV6-3 and TRBJ2-6; D tentatively reads TRBD1 or TRBD2 (5 bases each). V lost 7 bases and J 2 bases, leaving 9 bases between the germline ends. CDR3 length: 14 amino acids. Looked up from germline, CDR1 is MNHEY and CDR2 is SVGEGT. The CDR3 DNA is TGTGCCAGCATTGGGGGAACTGGGGCCAACGTCCTGACTTTC. This sequence encodes CASIGGTGANVLTF.

The sample holds a few counts of this clonotype. The chain recombines TRBV5-4 with TRBJ2-5; weak D call: TRBD2 (6 bases). Germline V lookup: CDR1 SGHNT, CDR2 YYREEE (reference sequence). The CDR3 totals 15 residues. V dropped 1 base and J dropped 5 bases, with 15 bases sitting between them. The DNA for the CDR3 is TGTGCCAGCAGCTTGTCAGCGGGCCTCTCGGAGACCCAGTACTTC. It translates to CASSLSAGLSETQYF.

The chain uses TRBV5-1 and TRBJ2-5; TRBD2 matches 8 bases. CDR1 and CDR2 from the germline V gene are SGHRS and YFSETQ. This CDR3 has 14 residues. The J segment lost 5 bases and the V segment lost 6 bases, leaving 9 bases of the junction unmatched. The CDR3 DNA is TGCGCCAGCACACTCGGGGGGGCTGAGGAGACCCAGTACTTC. It is translated as CASTLGGAEETQYF.

This chain joins TRBV5-1 and TRBJ2-7; tentative D call: TRBD2 (5 bases). The CDR3 is 15 residues long. The V and J ends lost 0 bases and 3 bases respectively, with 13 bases between them. Germline assignment: CDR1 SGHRS and CDR2 YFSETQ. In nucleotides, the CDR3 is TGCGCCAGCAGCTTGGCCTCGGGGTTGGGCTACGAGCAGTACTTC. It specifies CASSLASGLGYEQYF.

By sample share, this clonotype is medium-sized. The genes are TRBV15 and TRBJ1-2; possible D gene TRBD1, 5 bases. Trimming left V 6 bases short and J 4 bases short, with 15 bases between. Germline V gene data show CDR1 as LNHNV and CDR2 as YYDKDF (reference sequence). This CDR3 region has 14 residues. The DNA of the CDR3 is TGTGCCACCAGGGGGAGGGACGTCTCCTATGGCTACACCTTC. This gives the protein CATRGRDVSYGYTF. Filled out from reference TRBV15 and TRBJ1-2, the complete variable domain reads DAMVIQNPRYQVTQFGKPVTLSCSQTLNHNVMYWYQQKSSQAPKLLFHYYDKDFNNEADTPDNFQSRRPNTSFCFLDIRSPGLGDTAMYLCATRGRDVSYGYTFGSGTRLTVV.

This clonotype is a singleton in its sample. This chain links TRBV5-1 with TRBJ2-3; 7 bases map to TRBD2. The CDR3 has 17 amino acids. Losses at the gene ends were 0 bases for V and 3 bases for J; bases not matched to a gene: 10. Germline CDR1 reads SGHRS; CDR2 reads YFSETQ. CDR3 in amino acids: CASSLESRTRVTDTQYF. For the CDR3, the DNA is TGCGCCAGCAGCTTGGAATCCCGGACTAGGGTAACAGATACGCAGTATTTT.

J is TRBJ2-3 and V is TRBV5-3; D ambiguous. TRBV5-3 is recorded as an ORF, its role being uncertain. There are 13 residues in the CDR3. The ends were cut back, 8 bases at V and 5 bases at J, with 15 bases in the middle. For the CDR3, the DNA is TGTGCCAGCAGCACCGGCCCGGGAGATACGCAGTATTTT. Amino acid sequence: CASSTGPGDTQYF.